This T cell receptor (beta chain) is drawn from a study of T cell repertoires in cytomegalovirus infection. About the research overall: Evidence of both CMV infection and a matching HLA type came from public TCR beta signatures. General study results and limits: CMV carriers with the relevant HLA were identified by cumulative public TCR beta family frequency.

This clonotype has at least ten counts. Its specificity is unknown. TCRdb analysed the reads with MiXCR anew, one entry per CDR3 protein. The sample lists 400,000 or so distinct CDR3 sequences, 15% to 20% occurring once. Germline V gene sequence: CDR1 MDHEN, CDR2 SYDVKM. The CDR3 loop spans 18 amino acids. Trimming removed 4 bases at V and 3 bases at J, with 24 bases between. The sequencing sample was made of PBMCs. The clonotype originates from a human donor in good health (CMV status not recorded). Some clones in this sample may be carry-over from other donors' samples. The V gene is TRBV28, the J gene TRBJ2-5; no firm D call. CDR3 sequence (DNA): TGTGCCAGCAGTTCGTCGGGCCGTAGCAAAGTAAGGAAAGAGACCCAGTACTTC. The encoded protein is CASSSSGRSKVRKETQYF.